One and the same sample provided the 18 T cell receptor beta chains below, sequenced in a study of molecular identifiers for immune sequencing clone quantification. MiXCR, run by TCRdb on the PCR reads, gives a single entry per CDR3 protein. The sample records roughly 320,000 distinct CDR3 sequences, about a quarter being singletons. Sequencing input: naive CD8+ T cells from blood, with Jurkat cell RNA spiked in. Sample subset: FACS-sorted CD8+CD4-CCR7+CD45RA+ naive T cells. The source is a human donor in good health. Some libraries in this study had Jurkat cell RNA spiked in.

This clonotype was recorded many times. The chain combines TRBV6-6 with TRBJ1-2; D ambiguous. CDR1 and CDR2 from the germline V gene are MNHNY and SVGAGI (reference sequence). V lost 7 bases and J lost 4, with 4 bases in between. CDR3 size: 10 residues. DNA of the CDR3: TGTGCCAGCAATGGCTATGGCTACACCTTC. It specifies CASNGYGYTF.

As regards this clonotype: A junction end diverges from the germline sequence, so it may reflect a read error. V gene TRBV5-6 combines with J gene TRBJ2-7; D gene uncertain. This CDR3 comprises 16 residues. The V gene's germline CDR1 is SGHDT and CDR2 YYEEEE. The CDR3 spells CASSLVSGYLGSVQHF. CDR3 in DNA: TGTGCCAGCAGCTTGGTTTCGGGCTACTTGGGAAGCGTGCAGCACTTC.

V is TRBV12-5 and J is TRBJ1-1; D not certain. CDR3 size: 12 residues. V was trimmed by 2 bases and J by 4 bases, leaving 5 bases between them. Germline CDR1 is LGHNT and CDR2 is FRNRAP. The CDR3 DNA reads TGTGCTAGTGGTTTGCAATTCACTGAAGCTTTCTTT. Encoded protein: CASGLQFTEAFF.

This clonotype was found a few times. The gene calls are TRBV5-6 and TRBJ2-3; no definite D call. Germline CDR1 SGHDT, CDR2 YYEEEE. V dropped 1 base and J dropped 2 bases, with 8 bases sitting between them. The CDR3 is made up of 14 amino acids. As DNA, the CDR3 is TGTGCCAGCAGCTTGCCATATTCCACAGATACGCAGTATTTT. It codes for CASSLPYSTDTQYF.

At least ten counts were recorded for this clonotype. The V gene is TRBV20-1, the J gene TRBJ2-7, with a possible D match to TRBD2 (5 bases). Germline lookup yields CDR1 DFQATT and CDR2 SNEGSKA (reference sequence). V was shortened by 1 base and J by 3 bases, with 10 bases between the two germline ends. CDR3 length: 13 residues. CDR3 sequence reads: CSARVLENYEQYF. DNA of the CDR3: TGCAGTGCTAGAGTACTAGAGAACTACGAGCAGTACTTC.

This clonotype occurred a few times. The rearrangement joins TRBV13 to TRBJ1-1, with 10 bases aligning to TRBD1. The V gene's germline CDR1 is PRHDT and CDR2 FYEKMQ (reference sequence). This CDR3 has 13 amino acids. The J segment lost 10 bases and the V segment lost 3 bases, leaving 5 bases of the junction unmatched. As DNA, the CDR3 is TGTGCCAGCAGCTTCGACAGGGGGCGCGGAGCTTTCTTT. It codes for CASSFDRGRGAFF.

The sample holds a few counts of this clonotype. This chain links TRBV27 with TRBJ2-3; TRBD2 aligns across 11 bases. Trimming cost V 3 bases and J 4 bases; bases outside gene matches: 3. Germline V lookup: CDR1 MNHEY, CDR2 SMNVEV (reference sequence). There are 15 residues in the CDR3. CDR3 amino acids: CASSFVLAGADTQYF. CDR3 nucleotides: TGTGCCAGCAGTTTTGTACTAGCGGGGGCAGATACGCAGTATTTT.

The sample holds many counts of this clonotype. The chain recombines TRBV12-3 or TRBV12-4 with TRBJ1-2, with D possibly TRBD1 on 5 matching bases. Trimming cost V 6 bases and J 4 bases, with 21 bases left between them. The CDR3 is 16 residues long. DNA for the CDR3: TGTGCCAGCAGCCGGATTGAGTGGGGACGGGGCTATGGCTACACCTTC. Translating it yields CASSRIEWGRGYGYTF.

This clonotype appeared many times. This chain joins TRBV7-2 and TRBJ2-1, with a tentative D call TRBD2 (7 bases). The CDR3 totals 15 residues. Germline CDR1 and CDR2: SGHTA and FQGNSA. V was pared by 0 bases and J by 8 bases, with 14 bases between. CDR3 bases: TGTGCCAGCAGCTTAGCAGGGGGGACTATCGATGAGCAGTTCTTC. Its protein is CASSLAGGTIDEQFF.

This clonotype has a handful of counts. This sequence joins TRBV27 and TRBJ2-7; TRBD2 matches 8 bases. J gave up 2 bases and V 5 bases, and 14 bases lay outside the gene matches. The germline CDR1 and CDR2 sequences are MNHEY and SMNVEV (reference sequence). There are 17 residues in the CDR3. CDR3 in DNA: TGTGCCAGCAGTCAGCTCATAGCGGGGATGGCACCCTACGAGCAGTACTTC. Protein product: CASSQLIAGMAPYEQYF.

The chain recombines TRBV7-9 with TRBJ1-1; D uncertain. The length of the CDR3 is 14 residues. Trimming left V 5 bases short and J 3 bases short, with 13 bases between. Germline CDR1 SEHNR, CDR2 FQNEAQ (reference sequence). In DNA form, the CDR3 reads TGTGCCAGCAGCCACCTGCTGGCGTACACTGAAGCTTTCTTT. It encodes CASSHLLAYTEAFF.

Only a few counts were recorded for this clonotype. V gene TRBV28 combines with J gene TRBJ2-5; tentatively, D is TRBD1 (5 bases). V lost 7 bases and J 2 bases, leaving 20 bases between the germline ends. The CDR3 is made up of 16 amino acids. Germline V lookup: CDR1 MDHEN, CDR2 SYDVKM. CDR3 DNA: TGTGCCAGCACAAAACTACTTGGACGGACACAAGAGACCCAGTACTTC. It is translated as CASTKLLGRTQETQYF.

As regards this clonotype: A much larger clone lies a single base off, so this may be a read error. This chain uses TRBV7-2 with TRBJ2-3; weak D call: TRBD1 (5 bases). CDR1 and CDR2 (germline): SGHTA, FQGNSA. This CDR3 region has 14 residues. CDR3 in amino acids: CAGSKGHGADTQYF. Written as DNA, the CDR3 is TGTGCCGGCAGCAAAGGACATGGTGCAGATACGCAGTATTTT.

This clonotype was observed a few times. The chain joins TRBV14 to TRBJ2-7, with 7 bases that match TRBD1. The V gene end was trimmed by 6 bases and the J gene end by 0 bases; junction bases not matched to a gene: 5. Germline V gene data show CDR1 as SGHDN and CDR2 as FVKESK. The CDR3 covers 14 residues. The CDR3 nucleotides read TGTGCCAGCAGTGATTGGGACAGCTCCTACGAGCAGTACTTC. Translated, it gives CASSDWDSSYEQYF.

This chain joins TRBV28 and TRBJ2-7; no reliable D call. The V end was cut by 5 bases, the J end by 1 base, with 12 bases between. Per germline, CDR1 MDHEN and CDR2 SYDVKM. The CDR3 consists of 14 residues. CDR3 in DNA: TGTGCCAGCAGTCCCCCTGCTCAGTCCTACGAGCAGTACTTC. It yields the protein CASSPPAQSYEQYF.

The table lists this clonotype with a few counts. For the CDR3, the DNA is TGCGCCAGCAGCCGCAAGCCGACGACTAGCGGGAGCCTCGAGCAGTACTTC. This codes for CASSRKPTTSGSLEQYF. V and J are TRBV4-3 and TRBJ2-7, with 12 bases matching TRBD2. CDR1 is LGHNA, CDR2 YSLEER, per germline. The CDR3 extends over 17 amino acids. Germline trimming cut 4 bases from V and 6 bases from J; bases unmatched to any gene: 13.

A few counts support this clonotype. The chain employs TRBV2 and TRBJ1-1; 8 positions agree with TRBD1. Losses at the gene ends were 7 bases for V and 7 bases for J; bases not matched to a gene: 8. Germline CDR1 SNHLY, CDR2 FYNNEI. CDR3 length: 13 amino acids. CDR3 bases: TGTGCCAGCATTATCCAGGGGGCAATTGAAGCTTTCTTT. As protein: CASIIQGAIEAFF.

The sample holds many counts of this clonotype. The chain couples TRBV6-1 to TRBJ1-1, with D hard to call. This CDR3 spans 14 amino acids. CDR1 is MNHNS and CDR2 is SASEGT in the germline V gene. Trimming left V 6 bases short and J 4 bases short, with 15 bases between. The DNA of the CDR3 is TGTGCCAGCAGGGCGGACGTGATGATCACTGAAGCTTTCTTT. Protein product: CASRADVMITEAFF.